This T cell receptor beta chain was identified in a study of CD8+ T cells in alopecia areata. Study-wide results and limits: Mouse data revealed clearer TCR sharing than patient data did, a gap possibly tied to HLA.

V shed 6 bases, J shed 5 bases, and the junction held 19 bases outside the gene matches. The CDR3 covers 19 residues. From germline, CDR1 is KGHSH and CDR2 LQKENI. In each case, RNA was isolated and then reverse transcribed into cDNA as the sequencing template. Sequenced by immunoSEQ multiplex PCR; TCRdb stores in-frame clones only, minus some. The sample consists of roughly 150,000 clones, about three fifths of them appearing once. About this clone: The antigen is undetermined.

The specimen was CD8+ T cells sorted from blood. The source is a human donor in good health. The chain combines TRBV18 with TRBJ2-1; 10 nucleotides align to TRBD2. CDR3 nucleotide sequence: TGTGCCAGCTCTGCGGGGGCTAGCGGGAGCATTGCAGTGGACAATGAGCAGTTCTTC. It specifies CASSAGASGSIAVDNEQFF.